This TCR beta chain was documented in a study of T cell responses to AZD1222 COVID-19 vaccine. Study findings and constraints: The donor group comprised mostly white British people and more females; the analysis possibly underestimated clonal diversity.

Concerning this clone itself: As yet, its antigen is unknown.

Between the trimmed V and J ends, which lost 0 bases and 4 bases, there was a span of 22 bases. Germline V lookup: CDR1 LNHNV, CDR2 YYDKDF (reference sequence). The CDR3 is 19 amino acids. The method was immunoSEQ multiplex PCR; TCRdb's version includes in-frame clones alone and lacks a portion of them. Of roughly 200,000 clones in the sample, roughly 94% are singletons; the top ten hold about 1.5%. The TCR comes from an adult who received the MenACWY meningococcal vaccine as a control. The input for sequencing was peripheral blood, taken 28 days after the second dose of the MenACWY control vaccine. The chain has TRBV15 and TRBJ2-1; TRBD2 is a possible D gene (6 bases). CDR3 in DNA: TGTGCCACCAGCAGAGATAGCGGTTACGCTGATTCTAGGTACAATGAGCAGTTCTTC. This translates into CATSRDSGYADSRYNEQFF.